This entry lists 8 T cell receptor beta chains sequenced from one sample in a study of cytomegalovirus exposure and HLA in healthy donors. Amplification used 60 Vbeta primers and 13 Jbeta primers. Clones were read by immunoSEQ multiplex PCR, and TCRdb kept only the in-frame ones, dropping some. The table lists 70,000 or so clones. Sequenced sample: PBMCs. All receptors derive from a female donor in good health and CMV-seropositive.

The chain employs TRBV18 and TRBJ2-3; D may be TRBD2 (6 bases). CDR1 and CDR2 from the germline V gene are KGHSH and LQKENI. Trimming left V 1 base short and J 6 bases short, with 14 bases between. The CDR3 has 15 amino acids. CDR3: CASSPQGMAGDTQYF. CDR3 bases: TGTGCCAGCTCACCACAAGGGATGGCGGGGGATACGCAGTATTTT.

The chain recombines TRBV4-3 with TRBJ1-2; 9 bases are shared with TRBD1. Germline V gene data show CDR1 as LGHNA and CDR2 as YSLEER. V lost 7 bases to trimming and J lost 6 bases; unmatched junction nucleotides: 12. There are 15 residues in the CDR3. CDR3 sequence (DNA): TGCGCCAGCACCTCCGACTTTGGGACAGGGAATGGCTACACCTTC. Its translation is CASTSDFGTGNGYTF.

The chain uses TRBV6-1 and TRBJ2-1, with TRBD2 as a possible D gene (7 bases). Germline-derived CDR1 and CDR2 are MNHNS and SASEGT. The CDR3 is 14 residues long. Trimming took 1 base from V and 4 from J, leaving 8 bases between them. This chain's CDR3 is CASSEEGGYNEQFF. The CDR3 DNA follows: TGTGCCAGCAGTGAAGAGGGGGGGTACAATGAGCAGTTCTTC.

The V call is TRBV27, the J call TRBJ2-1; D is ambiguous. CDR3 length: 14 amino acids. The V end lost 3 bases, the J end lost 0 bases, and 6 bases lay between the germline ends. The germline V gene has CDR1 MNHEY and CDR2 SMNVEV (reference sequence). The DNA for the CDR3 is TGTGCCAGCAGTTTCTCTAGCTCCTACAATGAGCAGTTCTTC. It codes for CASSFSSSYNEQFF.

In DNA, the CDR3 is TGTGCCAGCAGCGTAGGGTCAGGGGCTGAAGCTTTCTTT. Translated, it gives CASSVGSGAEAFF. This sequence joins TRBV9 and TRBJ1-1; D perhaps matches TRBD1 (6 bases). Germline V gene data show CDR1 as SGDLS and CDR2 as YYNGEE. CDR3 size: 13 residues. V lost 0 bases and J lost 6, with 9 bases in between.

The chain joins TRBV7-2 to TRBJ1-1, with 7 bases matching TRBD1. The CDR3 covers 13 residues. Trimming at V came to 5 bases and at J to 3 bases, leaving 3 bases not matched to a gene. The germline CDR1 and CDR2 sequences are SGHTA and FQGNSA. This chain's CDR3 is CASSTQGDTEAFF. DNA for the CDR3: TGTGCCAGCAGCACTCAGGGGGACACTGAAGCTTTCTTT.

The DNA for the CDR3 is TGTGCCAGCAGTGGACTAGCGGGCTCCTACGAGCAGTACTTC. Protein product: CASSGLAGSYEQYF. The chain employs TRBV2 and TRBJ2-7, with 10 bases lining up with TRBD2. This CDR3 comprises 14 residues. J was trimmed by 0 bases and V by 4 bases; bases with no gene match: 0. CDR1 is SNHLY and CDR2 is FYNNEI in the germline V gene.

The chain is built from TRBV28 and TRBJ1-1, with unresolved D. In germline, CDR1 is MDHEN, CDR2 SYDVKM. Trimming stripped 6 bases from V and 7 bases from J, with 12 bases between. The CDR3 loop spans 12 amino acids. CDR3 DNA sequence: TGTGCCAGCAGCGTAGAGCCCCTTGAAGCTTTCTTT. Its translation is CASSVEPLEAFF.